This TCR beta chain appears in the sequencing data of a study of blood T cell repertoires in COVID-19. For the study at large: Donors in the United States, Italy and Spain gave samples during acute or convalescent COVID-19.

Participant age was about 18 to 100 years, and participants resided in 25 or so US areas. Participants were placed into cohorts based on the clinical history they reported. The count of this clone is one. CDR3 length: 17 residues. The V gene end was trimmed by 6 bases and the J gene end by 1 base; junction bases not matched to a gene: 5. CDR1 SNHLY and CDR2 FYNNEI come from the germline V gene. Assay: immunoSEQ multiplex PCR; the TCRdb copy retains only in-frame clones and omits some. The table lists about 340,000 clones, around 85% of them singletons. V gene TRBV2 combines with J gene TRBJ1-6; 11 bases match TRBD1. This clonotype was sampled from a woman between 40 and 50 years old with acute COVID-19. Sequencing input: PBMCs or T cells enriched from blood (not recorded which). CDR3 nucleotides: TGTGCCAGCAGGGGGACAGGGGGGAAATCCTATAATTCACCCCTCCACTTT. Translated: CASRGTGGKSYNSPLHF.